The table lists the clone carrying this TCR beta chain with many counts. Its antigen is as yet unknown. This sample's TCRbeta library carried unique molecular identifier barcodes. TCRdb passed the PCR reads through MiXCR, listing each CDR3 protein once. The sample shows some 87,000 distinct CDR3 sequences, roughly 15% of them seen only once. Per the germline V gene, CDR1 is LGHDT and CDR2 is YNNKEL (reference sequence). The ends were cut back, 0 bases at V and 3 bases at J, with 8 bases in the middle. The CDR3 consists of 14 residues. The record originates from a study of T-cell reconstitution after alpha-beta-depleted transplantation in children. Study-wide findings and caveats: The origin of high day-60 TCRbeta diversity in some patients lay in surviving recipient T cells and thymic progenitors.

Sequencing used PBMCs, mostly from graft donor cells, obtained 180 days after TCRalphabeta/CD19-depleted stem cell transplant. The clonotype comes from a male patient aged 2-15 years who had a stem cell transplant for acute lymphoblastic leukemia, so the T cells may come from the graft donor. The chain has TRBV3-1 and TRBJ1-1, with D possibly TRBD1 on 5 matching bases. CDR3 bases: TGTGCCAGCAGCCAAGATCGGGGGGACACTGAAGCTTTCTTT. It encodes CASSQDRGDTEAFF.